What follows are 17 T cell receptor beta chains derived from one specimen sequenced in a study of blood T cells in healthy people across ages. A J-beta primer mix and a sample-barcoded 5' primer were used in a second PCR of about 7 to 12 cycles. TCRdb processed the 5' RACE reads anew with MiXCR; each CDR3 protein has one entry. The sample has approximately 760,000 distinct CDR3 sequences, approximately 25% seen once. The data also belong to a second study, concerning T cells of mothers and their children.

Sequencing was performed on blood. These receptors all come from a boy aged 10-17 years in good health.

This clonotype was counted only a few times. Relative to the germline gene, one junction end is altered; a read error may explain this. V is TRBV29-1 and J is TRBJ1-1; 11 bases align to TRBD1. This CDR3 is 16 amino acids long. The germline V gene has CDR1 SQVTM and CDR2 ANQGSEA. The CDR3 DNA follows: TGCAGCGTTGAAGATGGGGGACAGGGGGTGAATACTGAAGCTTTCTTT. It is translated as CSVEDGGQGVNTEAFF. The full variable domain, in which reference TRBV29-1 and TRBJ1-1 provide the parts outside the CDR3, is SAVISQKPSRDICQRGTSLTIQCQVDSQVTMMFWYRQQPGQSLTLIATANQGSEATYESGFVIDKFPISRPNLTFSTLTVSNMSPEDSSIYLCSVEDGGQGVNTEAFFGQGTRLTVV.

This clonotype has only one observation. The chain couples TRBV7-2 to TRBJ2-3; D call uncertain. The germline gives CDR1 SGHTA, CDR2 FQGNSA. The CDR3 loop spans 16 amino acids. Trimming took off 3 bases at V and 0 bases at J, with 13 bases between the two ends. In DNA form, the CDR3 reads TGTGCCAGCAGCTTTGGGCAAATAACGAGCACAGATACGCAGTATTTT. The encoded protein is CASSFGQITSTDTQYF.

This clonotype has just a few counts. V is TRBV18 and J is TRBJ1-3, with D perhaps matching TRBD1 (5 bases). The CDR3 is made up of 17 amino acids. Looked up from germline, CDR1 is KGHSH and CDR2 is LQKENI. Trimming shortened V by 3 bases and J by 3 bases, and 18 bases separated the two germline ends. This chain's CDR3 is CASSPLSSGLSGNTIYF. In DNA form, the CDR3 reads TGTGCCAGCTCACCCCTTTCATCAGGGTTGAGTGGAAACACCATATATTTT.

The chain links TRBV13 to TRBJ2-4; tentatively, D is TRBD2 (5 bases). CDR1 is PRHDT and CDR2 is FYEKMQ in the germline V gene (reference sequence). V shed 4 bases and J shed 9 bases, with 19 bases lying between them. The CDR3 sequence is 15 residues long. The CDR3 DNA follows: TGTGCCAGCAGCTCAACCCAGGACGGACGGGGCATTCAGTACTTC. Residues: CASSSTQDGRGIQYF.

The CDR3 is CSARDIQAVNTEAFF. CDR3 nucleotides: TGCAGTGCTAGAGATATCCAGGCCGTGAACACTGAAGCTTTCTTT. V gene TRBV20-1 combines with J gene TRBJ1-1; D is unclear. Germline loops: CDR1 DFQATT, CDR2 SNEGSKA (reference sequence). V lost 0 bases and J lost 0, with 11 bases in between. CDR3 length: 15 amino acids.

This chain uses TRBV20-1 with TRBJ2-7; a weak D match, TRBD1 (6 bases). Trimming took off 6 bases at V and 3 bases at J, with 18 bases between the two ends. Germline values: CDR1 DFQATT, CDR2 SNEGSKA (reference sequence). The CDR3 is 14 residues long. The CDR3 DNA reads TGCAGTGCGTTCCATTCTCAGGGGAACTACGAGCAGTACTTC. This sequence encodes CSAFHSQGNYEQYF.

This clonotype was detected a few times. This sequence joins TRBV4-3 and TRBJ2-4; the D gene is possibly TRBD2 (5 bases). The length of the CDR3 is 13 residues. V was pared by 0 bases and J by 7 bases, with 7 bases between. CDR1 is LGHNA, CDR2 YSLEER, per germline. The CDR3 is CASSQDTGNIQYF. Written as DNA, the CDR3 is TGCGCCAGCAGCCAAGACACGGGGAACATTCAGTACTTC.

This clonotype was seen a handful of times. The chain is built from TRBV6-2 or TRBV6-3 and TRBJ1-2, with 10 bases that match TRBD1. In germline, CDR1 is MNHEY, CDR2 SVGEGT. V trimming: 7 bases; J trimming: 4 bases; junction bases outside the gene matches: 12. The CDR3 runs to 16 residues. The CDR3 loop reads CASKRTGGAQGYGYTF. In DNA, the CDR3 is TGTGCCAGCAAAAGGACAGGGGGAGCCCAAGGCTATGGCTACACCTTC.

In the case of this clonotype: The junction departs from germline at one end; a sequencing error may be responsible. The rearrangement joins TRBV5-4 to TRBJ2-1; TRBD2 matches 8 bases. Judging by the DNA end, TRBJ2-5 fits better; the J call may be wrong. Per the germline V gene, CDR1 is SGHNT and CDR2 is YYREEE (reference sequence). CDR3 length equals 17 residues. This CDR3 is CACSLDGPAGDQETQYF. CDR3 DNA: TGTGCCTGCAGCTTGGATGGACCAGCGGGGGACCAAGAGACCCAGTACTTC.

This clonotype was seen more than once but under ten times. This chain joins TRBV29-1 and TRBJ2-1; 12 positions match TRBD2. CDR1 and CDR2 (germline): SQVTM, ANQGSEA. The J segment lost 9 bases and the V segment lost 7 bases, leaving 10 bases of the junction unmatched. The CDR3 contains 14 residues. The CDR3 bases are TGCAGCGCAGGACTAGCGGGAAGGATAGGTGAGCAGTTCTTC. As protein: CSAGLAGRIGEQFF.

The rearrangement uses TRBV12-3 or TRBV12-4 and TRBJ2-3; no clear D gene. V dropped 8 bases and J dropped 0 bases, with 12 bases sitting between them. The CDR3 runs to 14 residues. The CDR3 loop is CASGRRASTDTQYF. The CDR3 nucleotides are TGTGCCAGCGGCAGACGCGCTAGCACAGATACGCAGTATTTT.

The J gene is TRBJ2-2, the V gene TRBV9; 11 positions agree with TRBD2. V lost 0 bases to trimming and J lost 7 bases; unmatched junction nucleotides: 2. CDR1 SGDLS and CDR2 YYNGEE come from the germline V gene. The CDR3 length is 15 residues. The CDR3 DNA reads TGTGCCAGCAGCGTAGGACTAGCGGGAATCGGGGAGCTGTTTTTT. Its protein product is CASSVGLAGIGELFF.

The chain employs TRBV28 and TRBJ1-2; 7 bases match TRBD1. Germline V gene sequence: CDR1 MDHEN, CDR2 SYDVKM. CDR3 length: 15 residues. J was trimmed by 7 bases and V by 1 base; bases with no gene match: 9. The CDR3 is CASSLFFEGASGYTF. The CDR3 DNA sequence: TGTGCCAGCAGTTTATTCTTTGAGGGGGCAAGTGGCTACACCTTC.

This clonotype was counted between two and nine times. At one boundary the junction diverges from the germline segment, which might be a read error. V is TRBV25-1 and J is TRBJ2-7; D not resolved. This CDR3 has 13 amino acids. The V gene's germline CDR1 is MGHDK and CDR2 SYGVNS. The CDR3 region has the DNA TGTGCCAGCACCCCCGCAGGTACGGACGAGCGGTACTTC. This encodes CASTPAGTDERYF.

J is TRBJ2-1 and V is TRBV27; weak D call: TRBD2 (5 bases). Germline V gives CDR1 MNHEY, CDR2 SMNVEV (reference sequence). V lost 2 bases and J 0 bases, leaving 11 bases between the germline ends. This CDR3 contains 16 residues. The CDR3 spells CASSLSGPISYNEQFF. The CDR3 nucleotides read TGTGCCAGCAGTTTAAGCGGTCCGATCTCCTACAATGAGCAGTTCTTC.

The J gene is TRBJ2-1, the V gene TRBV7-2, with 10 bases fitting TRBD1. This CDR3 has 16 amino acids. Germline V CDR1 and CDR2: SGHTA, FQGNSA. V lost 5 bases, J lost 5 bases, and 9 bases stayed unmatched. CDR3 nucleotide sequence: TGTGCCAGCAGCCAAACGGGGACAGGGGTCCACAATGAGCAGTTCTTC. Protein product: CASSQTGTGVHNEQFF.

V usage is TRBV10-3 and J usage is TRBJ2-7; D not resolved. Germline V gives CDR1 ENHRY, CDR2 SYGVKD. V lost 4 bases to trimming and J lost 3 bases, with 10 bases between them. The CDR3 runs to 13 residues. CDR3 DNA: TGTGCCATCAGTGCCCGCGTGGACTACGAGCAGTACTTC. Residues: CAISARVDYEQYF.